The 20 T cell receptor beta chains given below trace back to one sample, sequenced in a study of blood T cell repertoires in COVID-19. Measured with immunoSEQ multiplex PCR; TCRdb has only the in-frame clones, and not every one. The repertoire holds roughly 130,000 clones, 87% seen once, with more than 3.5% in the top ten. The source material was peripheral blood. The receptor source for this set is a woman aged 55-70 years with acute or convalescent COVID-19.

The chain recombines TRBV2 with TRBJ1-1; no reliable D call. This CDR3 comprises 13 residues. V lost 5 bases, J lost 5 bases, and 12 bases lay in between. Per germline, CDR1 SNHLY and CDR2 FYNNEI. CDR3 loop: CASSKEELTEAFF. As DNA, the CDR3 is TGTGCCAGCAGTAAGGAGGAACTGACTGAAGCTTTCTTT.

As regards this clone: Other DNA sequences from this sample encode an identical CDR3 as well. The chain combines TRBV7-9 with TRBJ1-1; TRBD1 is a possible D gene (6 bases). The CDR3 totals 13 residues. V lost 3 bases and J lost 1, with 6 bases in between. The germline gives CDR1 SEHNR, CDR2 FQNEAQ (reference sequence). CDR3 loop: CASSLGQNTEAFF. The CDR3 bases are TGTGCCAGCAGCTTGGGACAGAACACTGAAGCTTTCTTT.

CDR3 coding DNA: TGTGCCAGCGGGGGCGGGAGATCGACAGATACGCAGTATTTT. Translated: CASGGGRSTDTQYF. The chain joins TRBV6-5 to TRBJ2-3, with D perhaps matching TRBD2 (7 bases). Trimming shortened V by 8 bases and J by 3 bases, and 15 bases separated the two germline ends. The germline V gene has CDR1 MNHEY and CDR2 SVGAGI. This CDR3 comprises 14 residues.

J is TRBJ1-1 and V is TRBV29-1; no clear D. The CDR3 spans 14 residues. CDR1 is SQVTM and CDR2 is ANQGSEA in the germline V gene. Trimming cost V 3 bases and J 3 bases, with 14 bases left between them. DNA for the CDR3: TGCAGCGTTGAGGGCCCCAACCAGGACACTGAAGCTTTCTTT. This sequence encodes CSVEGPNQDTEAFF.

This clone was picked up one time. The rearrangement uses TRBV3-1 (or the pseudogene TRBV3-2) and TRBJ1-1; D might be TRBD1 (6 bases). The CDR3 spans 12 residues. Germline V gene sequence: CDR1 LGHDT, CDR2 YNNKEL (reference sequence). Trimming pared 3 bases from V and 8 bases from J, leaving 10 bases between. CDR3 sequence: CASSHGGSEAFF. CDR3 bases: TGTGCCAGCAGCCATGGGGGCTCGGAAGCTTTCTTT.

Here the CDR3 reads CASSLWSGGGHNEQFF. DNA of the CDR3: TGTGCCAGCAGTTTATGGTCAGGGGGCGGCCACAATGAGCAGTTCTTC. This chain links TRBV27 with TRBJ2-1; 8 bases match TRBD1. Germline V gene sequence: CDR1 MNHEY, CDR2 SMNVEV (reference sequence). The junction had 7 bases not matched to a gene; V was cut back by 1 base and J by 5 bases. CDR3 length: 16 residues.

This rearrangement joins TRBV3-1 (or the pseudogene TRBV3-2) to TRBJ1-1, with 7 bases that match TRBD1. Per germline, CDR1 LGHDT and CDR2 YNNKEL (reference sequence). CDR3 size: 14 residues. With 4 bases clipped from V and 4 bases from J, the junction kept 6 bases outside the gene matches. The CDR3 nucleotides read TGTGCCAGCAGCCGAGGGGGCGAGGGCACTGAAGCTTTCTTT. Residues: CASSRGGEGTEAFF.

The J gene is TRBJ2-7, the V gene TRBV11-2, with 14 positions matching TRBD2. Germline CDR1 SGHAT, CDR2 FQNNGV. The V gene end was trimmed by 6 bases and the J gene end by 4 bases; junction bases not matched to a gene: 5. This CDR3 is 15 amino acids long. CDR3 coding DNA: TGTGCCAGCAGTTCGAGACTAGCGGGAGGGTACGAGCAGTACTTC. It codes for CASSSRLAGGYEQYF.

The J gene is TRBJ2-2, the V gene TRBV30; D is possibly TRBD1 (5 bases). The CDR3 runs to 14 residues. V lost 0 bases to trimming and J lost 5 bases, with 10 bases between them. Germline CDR1 and CDR2: GTSNPN and SVGIG (reference sequence). In DNA, the CDR3 is TGTGCCTGGAGTGTACTTAGGGGAACCGGGGAGCTGTTTTTT. Translation gives CAWSVLRGTGELFF.

This chain links TRBV5-1 with TRBJ1-4, with D perhaps matching TRBD1 (5 bases). The germline V and J ends were trimmed by 0 bases and 8 bases, with 17 bases remaining between them. This CDR3 is built from 16 residues. From germline, CDR1 is SGHRS and CDR2 YFSETQ. The CDR3 DNA sequence: TGCGCCAGCAGCTTGGGTTGGGAGGGGAACGGAGAAAAACTGTTTTTT. It yields the protein CASSLGWEGNGEKLFF.

CDR3 sequence reads: CASRQGGVGYTF. CDR3 in DNA: TGTGCCAGCCGTCAGGGAGGAGTTGGCTACACCTTC. J is TRBJ1-2 and V is TRBV2, with TRBD1 as a possible D gene (5 bases). With 8 bases removed from V and 7 bases from J, the gap between germline ends came to 14 bases. Germline assignment: CDR1 SNHLY and CDR2 FYNNEI. The CDR3 is 12 amino acids.

The chain employs TRBV4-1 and TRBJ2-7; 12 bases fit TRBD2. Germline V lookup: CDR1 MGHRA, CDR2 YSYEKL. This CDR3 region has 19 residues. The trim removed 4 bases at V and 2 bases at J, leaving 15 bases unmatched. CDR3 amino acids: CASSPLGASGRARAYEQYF. The CDR3 nucleotides read TGCGCCAGCAGCCCCTTAGGGGCTAGCGGGAGGGCCAGGGCCTACGAGCAGTACTTC.

This chain connects TRBV28 to TRBJ1-6; D is possibly TRBD1 (5 bases). Germline values: CDR1 MDHEN, CDR2 SYDVKM. The CDR3 contains 13 residues. V was clipped by 7 bases and J by 10 bases, with 14 bases between them. The CDR3 sequence is CASTPGRESPLHF. Written as DNA, the CDR3 is TGTGCCAGCACCCCAGGGAGGGAATCACCCCTCCACTTT.

The CDR3 sequence: CAISDYSRSSYNEQFF. In DNA, the CDR3 is TGTGCCATCAGTGATTATAGCCGGAGCTCCTACAATGAGCAGTTCTTC. J is TRBJ2-1 and V is TRBV10-3; no clear D. CDR1 and CDR2 from the germline V gene are ENHRY and SYGVKD. The CDR3 extends over 16 amino acids. V dropped 3 bases and J dropped 0 bases, with 12 bases sitting between them.

The V gene is TRBV28, the J gene TRBJ1-2; TRBD1 agrees at 7 bases. Trimming cost V 9 bases and J 7 bases; bases outside gene matches: 8. Looked up from germline, CDR1 is MDHEN and CDR2 is SYDVKM. The CDR3 loop spans 12 amino acids. CDR3 DNA sequence: TGTGCCAGTCTAGGACAGGCAGGTGGCTACACCTTC. Residues: CASLGQAGGYTF.

The rearrangement uses TRBV18 and TRBJ2-7; 10 bases are a match to TRBD1. V dropped 4 bases and J dropped 2; count of bases not matched to a gene: 11. CDR1 is KGHSH and CDR2 is LQKENI in the germline V gene. This CDR3 has 17 amino acids. CDR3 residues: CASSLDRGRATPYEQYF. The CDR3 DNA sequence: TGTGCCAGCTCACTCGACAGGGGGCGTGCCACCCCCTACGAGCAGTACTTC.

The rearrangement joins TRBV6-4 to TRBJ1-2; 7 bases match TRBD1. With 2 bases clipped from V and 7 bases from J, the junction kept 16 bases outside the gene matches. The CDR3 covers 17 residues. CDR1 is MRHNA and CDR2 is SNTAGT in the germline V gene. CDR3 in DNA: TGTGCCAGCAGTGACGCGACAGGGATGGGGGGATATCGTGGCTACACCTTC. It is translated as CASSDATGMGGYRGYTF.

This chain links TRBV29-1 with TRBJ1-1; D unclear. The V end was cut by 7 bases, the J end by 1 base, with 10 bases between. The germline gives CDR1 SQVTM, CDR2 ANQGSEA. This CDR3 has 12 residues. In DNA, the CDR3 is TGCAGCGCCGCGGGAGCGAACACTGAAGCTTTCTTT. Amino acid sequence: CSAAGANTEAFF.

V and J are TRBV10-3 and TRBJ1-2; 9 nucleotides align to TRBD1. This CDR3 has 13 residues. The V gene end was trimmed by 6 bases and the J gene end by 4 bases; junction bases not matched to a gene: 3. Germline-derived CDR1 and CDR2 are ENHRY and SYGVKD. This CDR3 is CAISGTGTYGYTF. Written as DNA, the CDR3 is TGTGCCATCAGCGGGACAGGGACCTATGGCTACACCTTC.

The chain couples TRBV7-9 to TRBJ2-7; TRBD2 might be the D (6 bases). The CDR3 has 16 residues. The ends were cut back, 0 bases at V and 2 bases at J, with 14 bases in the middle. Per germline, CDR1 SEHNR and CDR2 FQNEAQ (reference sequence). CDR3 sequence: CASSLASGVRTYEQYV. The CDR3, as DNA: TGTGCCAGCAGCTTAGCATCGGGAGTACGGACCTACGAGCAGTACGTC.